The rows below give T cell receptor beta chains drawn from one sample of a study of blood T cells in healthy people across ages. TCRdb recomputed calls from the 5' RACE reads with MiXCR, one row per CDR3 protein. Among around 780,000 distinct CDR3 sequences listed, more than 25% were seen once. The sample also formed part of further work on T cells of mothers and their children.

What was sequenced was blood. These receptors all stem from a boy between 10 and 17 years old in good health. CDR3s include the opening cysteine and the closing phenylalanine or tryptophan. The D gene is left open where the match is weak. Rows give clone size only sometimes, using once, few, many, or a class for an expanded clone.

>TRBV6-4|.|.|TRBJ2-7
CASSERYDPNYEQYF
TGTGCCAGCAGTGAAAGATACGACCCCAACTACGAGCAGTACTTC
>TRBV10-3|few|TRBD2|TRBJ2-1
CAISESRDSGEFF
TGTGCCATCAGTGAGTCTAGAGATAGCGGGGAGTTCTTC
>TRBV3-1|few|TRBD2|TRBJ2-1
CASSARAGGLNEQFF
TGTGCCAGCAGCGCCCGCGCGGGGGGGCTAAATGAGCAGTTCTTC
>TRBV6-5|few|.|TRBJ1-6
CASSYSEDSPLHF
TGTGCCAGCAGTTACTCGGAGGATTCACCCCTCCACTTT
>TRBV11-2|few|.|TRBJ1-1
CASSLDLQASEAFF
TGTGCCAGCAGCTTAGATCTGCAGGCCTCCGAAGCTTTCTTT
>TRBV5-1|few|.|TRBJ1-2
CASSLVGDGPYGYTF
TGCGCCAGCAGCTTGGTAGGGGACGGCCCGTATGGCTACACCTTC
>TRBV15|few|TRBD1|TRBJ1-1
CATSLGGAGNTEAFF
TGTGCCACCAGCTTAGGGGGCGCTGGGAACACTGAAGCTTTCTTT
>TRBV20-1|.|.|TRBJ1-5
CSARDRALLRSNQPQHF
TGCAGTGCTAGAGATAGGGCCCTCCTTAGGAGCAATCAGCCCCAGCATTTT
>TRBV12-3/TRBV12-4|.|TRBD1|TRBJ2-7
CASRKQGFGYEQYF
TGTGCCAGCAGGAAACAGGGGTTCGGCTACGAGCAGTACTTC
>TRBV5-6|.|TRBD1|TRBJ2-7
CASSLGRGRQTYEQYF
TGTGCCAGCAGCTTGGGCAGGGGGCGACAGACCTACGAGCAGTACTTC
>TRBV5-1|.|TRBD2|TRBJ2-1
CASSMAGGIEQFF
TGCGCCAGCAGCATGGCGGGGGGCATCGAGCAGTTCTTC
>TRBV27|.|.|TRBJ2-1
CASSLSGPYNEQFF
TGTGCCAGCAGTTTATCAGGGCCCTACAATGAGCAGTTCTTC
>TRBV20-1|.|.|TRBJ2-7
CSAGLYSYEQYF
TGCAGTGCCGGCTTATACTCCTACGAGCAGTACTTC
>TRBV5-1|many|TRBD2|TRBJ2-1
CASSLPRGAGGPNDNNEQFF
TGCGCCAGCAGCCTCCCACGGGGAGCGGGGGGGCCGAACGATAACAATGAGCAGTTCTTC
>TRBV4-1|.|.|TRBJ1-1
CASSPFERGTEAFF
TGCGCCAGCAGCCCCTTCGAAAGGGGGACTGAAGCTTTCTTT
>TRBV12-3/TRBV12-4|many|.|TRBJ2-1
CASSLRFRAYEQFF
TGTGCCAGCAGTTTAAGGTTCCGAGCGTATGAGCAGTTCTTC
>TRBV6-2/TRBV6-3|few|.|TRBJ2-7
CASSYSSIGRPGPYEQYF
TGTGCCAGCAGTTACTCGAGTATTGGCAGGCCGGGGCCCTACGAGCAGTACTTC
>TRBV9|.|.|TRBJ2-1
CASSSDARKEQFF
TGTGCCAGCAGCTCGGACGCACGGAAAGAGCAGTTCTTC
>TRBV6-1|many|.|TRBJ2-3
CASSGQSTDTQYF
TGTGCCAGCAGCGGACAGTCGACAGATACGCAGTATTTT
>TRBV2|.|.|TRBJ2-1
CASRHPDPYNEQFF
TGTGCCAGCCGACATCCGGACCCCTACAATGAGCAGTTCTTC
>TRBV20-1|.|.|TRBJ2-7
CSARDDGYEQYF
TGCAGTGCTAGAGATGACGGGTACGAGCAGTACTTC
>TRBV5-5|few|TRBD1|TRBJ1-2
CASSFQGVGYGYTF
TGTGCCAGCAGTTTCCAGGGGGTTGGGTATGGCTACACCTTC
>TRBV11-2|.|.|TRBJ2-1
CASRPTLARDYEQFF
TGTGCCAGCAGACCGACGTTGGCCAGAGACTATGAGCAGTTCTTC
>TRBV7-2|.|TRBD1|TRBJ2-2
CASSRGGTGGTGELFF
TGTGCCAGCAGCCGCGGAGGGACAGGGGGCACCGGGGAGCTGTTTTTT
>TRBV9|few|TRBD2|TRBJ2-7
CASSNGLAGASYEQYF
TGTGCCAGCAGCAATGGACTAGCGGGGGCTTCCTACGAGCAGTACTTC
>TRBV2|.|.|TRBJ2-5
CASRRKETQYF
TGTGCCAGCAGACGGAAAGAGACCCAGTACTTC
>TRBV7-9|.|.|TRBJ1-3
CASSWIVSSGNTIYF
TGCGCCAGCAGCTGGATAGTAAGCTCTGGAAACACCATATATTTT
>TRBV7-9|.|.|TRBJ2-5
CASSYIQDRGTQYF
TGTGCCAGCAGCTACATTCAGGACCGGGGGACCCAGTACTTC
>TRBV20-1|few|.|TRBJ2-3
CSARYSSTDTQYF
TGCAGTGCTAGATACTCTAGCACAGATACGCAGTATTTT
>TRBV7-9|few|.|TRBJ2-3
CASSLALTGMDTQYF
TGTGCCAGCAGCTTAGCGCTCACGGGTATGGATACGCAGTATTTT
>TRBV5-1|few|.|TRBJ1-2
CASSLGTGGGYTF
TGCGCCAGCAGCTTGGGTACAGGAGGTGGCTACACCTTC
>TRBV2|.|TRBD1|TRBJ1-4
CASGGTANYNEKLFF
TGTGCCAGCGGAGGGACAGCAAATTATAATGAAAAACTGTTTTTT
>TRBV19|few|TRBD1|TRBJ2-7
CASSGVETGPYEQYF
TGTGCCAGTAGTGGAGTAGAGACAGGGCCCTACGAGCAGTACTTC
>TRBV27|.|.|TRBJ2-3
CASTTGTSTDTQYF
TGTGCCAGCACGACCGGGACTAGCACAGATACGCAGTATTTT
>TRBV11-2|few|.|TRBJ2-3
CASSFGNTDTQYF
TGTGCCAGCAGCTTCGGAAACACAGATACGCAGTATTTT
>TRBV20-1|.|.|TRBJ2-7
CILRGDTSYEQYF
TGCATTCTTCGTGGGGACACCTCCTACGAGCAGTACTTC
>TRBV7-9|.|TRBD1|TRBJ1-4
CASSSSGGKLFF
TGTGCCAGCAGCTCCTCAGGGGGAAAACTGTTTTTT
>TRBV5-1|.|.|TRBJ2-7
CASSLRYPSYEQYF
TGCGCCAGCAGCTTGAGGTACCCGTCCTACGAGCAGTACTTC
>TRBV18|.|.|TRBJ1-3
CASSPPSGNTIYF
TGTGCCAGCTCACCACCTTCCGGAAACACCATATATTTT
>TRBV4-2|few|.|TRBJ2-7
CASSPPGKHEQYF
TGTGCCAGCAGCCCCCCAGGGAAGCACGAGCAGTACTTC
>TRBV30|once|.|TRBJ1-1
CAWSWQENTEAFF
TGTGCCTGGAGTTGGCAGGAGAACACTGAAGCTTTCTTT
>TRBV11-2|.|.|TRBJ2-2
CASSFTGGHTGELFF
TGTGCCAGCAGTTTCACTGGGGGACACACCGGGGAGCTGTTTTTT
>TRBV11-2|few|.|TRBJ2-2
CASSPRLGGELFF
TGTGCCAGCAGCCCTCGACTTGGCGGGGAGCTGTTTTTT
>TRBV5-1|few|TRBD1|TRBJ2-5
CASSLPGTAMLETQYF
TGCGCCAGCAGCCTCCCCGGGACAGCCATGCTCGAGACCCAGTACTTC
>TRBV5-1|few|.|TRBJ2-7
CASSLEGSSSEQYF
TGCGCCAGCAGCCTAGAGGGTAGCTCCTCCGAGCAGTACTTC
>TRBV18|.|TRBD2|TRBJ2-1
CASSLRGEGEQFF
TGTGCCAGCTCACTTCGGGGGGAGGGTGAGCAGTTCTTC
>TRBV5-1|few|.|TRBJ2-5
CASSLVGLETQYF
TGCGCCAGCAGCTTGGTTGGACTTGAGACCCAGTACTTC
>TRBV9|.|.|TRBJ1-5
CASSVSGNSNQPQHF
TGTGCCAGCAGCGTTTCAGGGAATAGCAATCAGCCCCAGCATTTT
>TRBV10-3|.|.|TRBJ1-1
CATHSPNTEAFF
TGTGCCACACACAGCCCGAACACTGAAGCTTTCTTT
>TRBV12-3/TRBV12-4|.|.|TRBJ1-4
CASRAGRTATNEKLFF
TGTGCCAGCAGGGCGGGACGGACAGCAACTAATGAAAAACTGTTTTTT
>TRBV27|.|TRBD1|TRBJ1-1
CASSGDRTHTEAFF
TGTGCCAGCAGTGGGGACAGGACACACACTGAAGCTTTCTTT
>TRBV10-3|.|TRBD2|TRBJ2-1
CAGGGSASYNEQFF
TGTGCCGGGGGGGGGTCGGCCTCCTACAATGAGCAGTTCTTC
>TRBV12-3/TRBV12-4|few|TRBD2|TRBJ2-3
CASSPGGGGYTQYF
TGTGCCAGCAGTCCAGGTGGGGGGGGATATACGCAGTATTTT
>TRBV2|few|.|TRBJ1-3
CASSRDGGIAGNTIHF
TGTGCCAGCAGCCGAGATGGGGGCATAGCTGGAAACACCATACATTTT